This T cell receptor (beta chain) is drawn from a study of regulatory T cells in long-lasting Graves disease. As concerns this clonotype: A much larger clone differs from this one at a single base, so this may be a read error.

As for time point: newly diagnosed GD, antithyroid drugs for less than 3 months. PBMCs were the source of the RNA used for TCR sequencing. An endocrinology unit in Xi'an, China, supplied the patients. Peripheral blood, at 8 to 9 milliliters, went into EDTA tubes. HTBI primers from iRepertoire and Arm-PCR of CDR3 regions yielded the TCR beta libraries. TCRdb re-called the multiplex PCR reads with MiXCR, one entry per CDR3 protein. This table has some 250,000 distinct CDR3 sequences, 18% appearing once. This CDR3 contains 11 residues. CDR1 and CDR2 (germline): MNHEY, SVGEGT. The data also belong to a second study, concerning T cells in Graves' hyperthyroidism and ophthalmopathy. This second study notes: Lactation, pregnancy, other autoimmune disease or uncontrolled infection led to exclusion of patients. The HTBI primer set drove a first-round RT-PCR of the TCR CDR3.

This sample comprised peripheral blood mononuclear cells (PBMCs), obtained at new diagnosis, from a patient treated with antithyroid drugs. The chain links TRBV6-2 or TRBV6-3 to TRBJ1-1; D call uncertain. This sequence was found in a woman under 40 with Graves disease. The CDR3 region is CANSEYTEAFF. In DNA, the CDR3 is TGTGCCAACAGTGAATACACTGAAGCTTTCTTT.